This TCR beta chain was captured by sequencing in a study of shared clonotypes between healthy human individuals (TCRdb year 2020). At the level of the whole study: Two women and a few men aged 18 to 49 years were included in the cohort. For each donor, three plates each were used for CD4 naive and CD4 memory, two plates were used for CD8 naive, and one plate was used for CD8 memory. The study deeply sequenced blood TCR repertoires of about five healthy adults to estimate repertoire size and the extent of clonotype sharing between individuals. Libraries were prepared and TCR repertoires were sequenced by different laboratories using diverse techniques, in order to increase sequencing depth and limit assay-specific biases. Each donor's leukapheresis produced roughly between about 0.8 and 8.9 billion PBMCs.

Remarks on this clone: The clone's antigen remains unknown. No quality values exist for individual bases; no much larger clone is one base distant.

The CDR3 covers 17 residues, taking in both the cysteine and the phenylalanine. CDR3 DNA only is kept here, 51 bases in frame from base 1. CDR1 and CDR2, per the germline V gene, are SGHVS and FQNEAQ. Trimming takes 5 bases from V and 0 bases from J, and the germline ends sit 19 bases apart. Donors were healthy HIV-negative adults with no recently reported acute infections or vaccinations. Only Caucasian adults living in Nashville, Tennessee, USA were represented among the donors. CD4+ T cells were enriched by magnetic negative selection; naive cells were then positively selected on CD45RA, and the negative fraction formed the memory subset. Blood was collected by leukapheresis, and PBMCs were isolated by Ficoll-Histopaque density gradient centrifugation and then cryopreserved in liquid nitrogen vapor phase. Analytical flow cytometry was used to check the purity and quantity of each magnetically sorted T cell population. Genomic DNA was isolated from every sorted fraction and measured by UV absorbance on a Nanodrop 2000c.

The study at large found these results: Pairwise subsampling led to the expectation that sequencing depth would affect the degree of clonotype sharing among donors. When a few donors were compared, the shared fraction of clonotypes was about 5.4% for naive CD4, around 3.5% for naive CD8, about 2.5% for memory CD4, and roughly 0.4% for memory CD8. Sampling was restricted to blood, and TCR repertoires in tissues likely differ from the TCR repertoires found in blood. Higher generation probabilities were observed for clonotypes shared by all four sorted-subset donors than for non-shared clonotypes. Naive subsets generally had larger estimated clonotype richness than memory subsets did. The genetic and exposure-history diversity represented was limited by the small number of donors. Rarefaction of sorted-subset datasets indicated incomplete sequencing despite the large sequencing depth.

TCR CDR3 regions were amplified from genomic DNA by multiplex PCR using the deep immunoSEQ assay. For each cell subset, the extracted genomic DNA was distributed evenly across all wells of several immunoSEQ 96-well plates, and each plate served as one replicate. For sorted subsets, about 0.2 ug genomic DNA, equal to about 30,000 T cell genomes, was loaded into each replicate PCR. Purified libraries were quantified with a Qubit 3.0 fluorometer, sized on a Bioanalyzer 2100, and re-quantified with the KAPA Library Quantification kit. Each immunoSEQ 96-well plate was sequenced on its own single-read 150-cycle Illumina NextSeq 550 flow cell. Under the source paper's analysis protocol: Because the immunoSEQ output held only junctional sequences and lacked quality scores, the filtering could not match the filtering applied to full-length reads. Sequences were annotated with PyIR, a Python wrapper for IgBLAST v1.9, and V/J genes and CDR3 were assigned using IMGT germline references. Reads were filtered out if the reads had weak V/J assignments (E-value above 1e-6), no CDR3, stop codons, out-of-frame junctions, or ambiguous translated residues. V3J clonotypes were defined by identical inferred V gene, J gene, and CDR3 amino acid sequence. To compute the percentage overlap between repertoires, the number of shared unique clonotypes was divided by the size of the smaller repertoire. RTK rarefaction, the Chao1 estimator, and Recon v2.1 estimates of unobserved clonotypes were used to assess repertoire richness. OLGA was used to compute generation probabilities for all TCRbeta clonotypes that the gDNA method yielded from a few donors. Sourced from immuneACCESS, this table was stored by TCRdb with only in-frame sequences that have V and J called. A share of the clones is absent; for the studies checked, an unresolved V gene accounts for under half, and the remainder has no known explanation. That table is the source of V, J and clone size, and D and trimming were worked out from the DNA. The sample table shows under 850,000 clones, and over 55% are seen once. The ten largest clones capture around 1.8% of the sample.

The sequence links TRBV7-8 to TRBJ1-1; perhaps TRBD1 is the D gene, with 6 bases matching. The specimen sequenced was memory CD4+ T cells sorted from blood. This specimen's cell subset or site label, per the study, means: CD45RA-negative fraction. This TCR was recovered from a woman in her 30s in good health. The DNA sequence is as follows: TGTGCCAGCAGCCCCCCGAGAGGGACATACATGAACACTGAAGCTTTCTTT. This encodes CASSPPRGTYMNTEAFF.